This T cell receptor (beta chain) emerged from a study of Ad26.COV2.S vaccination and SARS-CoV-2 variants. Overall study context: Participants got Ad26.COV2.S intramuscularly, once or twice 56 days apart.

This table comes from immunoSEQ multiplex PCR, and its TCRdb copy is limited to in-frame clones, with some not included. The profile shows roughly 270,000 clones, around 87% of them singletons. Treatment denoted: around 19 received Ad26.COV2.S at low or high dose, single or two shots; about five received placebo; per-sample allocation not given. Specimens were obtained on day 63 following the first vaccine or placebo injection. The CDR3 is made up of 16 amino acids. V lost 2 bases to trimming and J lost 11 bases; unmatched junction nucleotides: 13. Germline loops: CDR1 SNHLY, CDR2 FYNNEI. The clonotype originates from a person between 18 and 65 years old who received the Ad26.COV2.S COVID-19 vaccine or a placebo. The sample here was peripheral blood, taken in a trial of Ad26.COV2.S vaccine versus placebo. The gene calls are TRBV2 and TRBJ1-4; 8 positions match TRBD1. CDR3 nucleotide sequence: TGTGCCAGCAGTGAAACACCTCAGGGGGCGCGAAGGAAACTGTTTTTT. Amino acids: CASSETPQGARRKLFF.